This section outlines one T cell receptor (beta chain) sequence together with its context. The sample comes from a study of blood T cell repertoires in COVID-19. Assay used: immunoSEQ multiplex PCR; TCRdb lists only in-frame clones, some missing. The sample lists about 270,000 clones; about 90% were seen once. The CDR3 has 17 residues. The germline V gene encodes CDR1 SGHNT and CDR2 YYREEE (reference sequence). With V trimmed by 0 bases and J by 2 bases, 9 bases remained unmatched. The origin of this receptor is a woman aged 30 to 39 with COVID-19, enrolled during active disease. The chain links TRBV5-4 to TRBJ2-3; TRBD2 agrees at 7 bases. The material sequenced was peripheral blood. The CDR3 loop is CASSLAGRAGITDTQYF. CDR3 nucleotide sequence: TGTGCCAGCAGCTTGGCTGGGCGAGCGGGGATCACAGATACGCAGTATTTT.